The sequence of this TCR beta chain was determined in a study of OX40 agonist ivuxolimab in advanced cancers. Study results and caveats: At doses 0.1 to 3.0 mg/kg, CD4+ and CD8+ clones expanded. The average count of expanded clones was higher among CD8+ T cells than among CD4+.

Assay: immunoSEQ multiplex PCR; the TCRdb copy retains only in-frame clones and omits some. The sample has some 98,000 clones; about nine tenths are singletons. For this clone: Its antigen is unidentified.

CDR1 is SGHTS and CDR2 is YDEGEE in the germline V gene. Trimming pared 2 bases from V and 2 bases from J, leaving 7 bases between. The CDR3 runs to 14 residues. Blood samples were obtained at baseline, cycle 4 day 1, and cycle 7 day 1. This specimen was CD4+ or CD8+ T cells sorted from blood, taken in a trial of the OX40 agonist ivuxolimab. This clonotype originated in an adult with an advanced solid tumor such as melanoma, head and neck, liver or kidney cancer. The J gene is TRBJ2-2, the V gene TRBV5-8, with no clear D. Here the CDR3 reads CASSFRINTGELFF. CDR3 sequence (DNA): TGTGCCAGCAGCTTTAGGATTAACACCGGGGAGCTGTTTTTT.